The entry below describes one TCR beta chain. Its antigen is still unknown. Being one base from a much bigger clone, this may be a read error. Reads for this sample came from an Illumina HiSeq 2000. TCR beta chain libraries were generated by multiplex PCR amplification. High-throughput sequencing was used to analyze the amplified TCR beta chain products. The public reads were run again by TCRdb, first through fastp at Q25 and then through MiXCR, and only productive beta chains were kept. Records with the same CDR3 protein are collapsed into one entry carrying the most frequent genes and DNA. Recorded for this sample are 270,000 or so distinct CDR3 sequences; around 30% of them occurred a single time. Around 1.1% of the sample lies in the top ten. This sample was taken from a study of breast tumors, draining lymph nodes, adjacent tissues (dated by TCRdb to 2015 to 2016). Regarding the complete study: The study compared TCR beta repertoires across tumor, adjacent nontumor tissue and axillary lymph nodes from breast cancer patients. The study aimed to assess the relationships and possible T-cell exchange between tumor, surrounding tissue and draining lymph node repertoires in human breast cancer. The full study reports these points: T-cell repertoire diversity in tumors was found to be lower than in lymph nodes but higher than in nontumor tissue, and preferential V and J gene usage was observed. The data were considered consistent with most tumor T cells being derived from the lymph node and subsequently expanding within tumor tissue. The conclusion that tumor T cells originate in lymph nodes was presented as consistent with a hypothesis rather than as directly demonstrated. The similarity between tumor and nontumor tissue repertoires was significantly greater in luminal-like breast cancer than in basal-like breast cancer.

The V and J ends are trimmed by 7 bases and 7 bases, leaving 23 bases between them. Via the germline V gene, CDR1 is MNHEY and CDR2 SVGEGT. Its CDR3 holds 16 amino acids, cysteine through phenylalanine. The entry retains the CDR3 DNA only, 48 bases that are in frame from base 1. The axillary draining lymph nodes of breast cancer patients were the source of the lymph node samples. The clonotype was recovered from a female donor with breast cancer. Some clones in this sample may be carry-over from other donors' samples. Sequencing input: axillary lymph node tissue. Here the chain combines TRBV6-2 or TRBV6-3 and TRBJ1-5; the D gene remains uncertain. The sequenced DNA is TGTGCCAGCAACAATCACCTGAGCGTAATCGGGCAGCCCCAGCATTTT. Its amino acids are CASNNHLSVIGQPQHF.